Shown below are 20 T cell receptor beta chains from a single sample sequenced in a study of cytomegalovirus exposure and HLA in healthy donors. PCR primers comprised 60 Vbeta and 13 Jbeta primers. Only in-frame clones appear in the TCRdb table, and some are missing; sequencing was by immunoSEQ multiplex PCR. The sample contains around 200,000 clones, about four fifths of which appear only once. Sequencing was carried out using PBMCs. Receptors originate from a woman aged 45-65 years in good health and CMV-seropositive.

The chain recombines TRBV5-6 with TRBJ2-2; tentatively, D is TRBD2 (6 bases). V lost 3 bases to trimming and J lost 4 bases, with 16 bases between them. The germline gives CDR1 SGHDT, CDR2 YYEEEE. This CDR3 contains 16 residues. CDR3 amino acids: CASSSGRPGLTGELFF. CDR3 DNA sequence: TGTGCCAGCAGCTCGGGCAGGCCGGGACTCACCGGGGAGCTGTTTTTT.

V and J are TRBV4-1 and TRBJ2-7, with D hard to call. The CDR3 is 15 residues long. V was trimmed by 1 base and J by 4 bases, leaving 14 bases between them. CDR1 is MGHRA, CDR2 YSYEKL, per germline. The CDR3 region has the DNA TGCGCCAGCAGCCAAGGGTCCGCGCTGCGGTACGAGCAGTACTTC. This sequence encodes CASSQGSALRYEQYF.

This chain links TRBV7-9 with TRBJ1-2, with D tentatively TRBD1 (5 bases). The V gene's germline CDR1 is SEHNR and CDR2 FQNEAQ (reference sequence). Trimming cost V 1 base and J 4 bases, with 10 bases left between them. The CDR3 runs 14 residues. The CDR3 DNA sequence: TGTGCCAGCAGCTTAGACAGTCAGGGCTATGGCTACACCTTC. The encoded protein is CASSLDSQGYGYTF.

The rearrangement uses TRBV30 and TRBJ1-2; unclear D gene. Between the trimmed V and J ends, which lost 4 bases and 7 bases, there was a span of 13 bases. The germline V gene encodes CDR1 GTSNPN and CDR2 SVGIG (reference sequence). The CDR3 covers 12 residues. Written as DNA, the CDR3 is TGTGCCTGGATGCGTACCCCTGGTGGCTACACCTTC. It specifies CAWMRTPGGYTF. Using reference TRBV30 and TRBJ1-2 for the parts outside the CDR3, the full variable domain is SQTIHQWPATLVQPVGSPLSLECTVEGTSNPNLYWYRQAAGRGLQLLFYSVGIGQISSEVPQNLSASRPQDRQFILSSKKLLLSDSGFYLCAWMRTPGGYTFGSGTRLTVV.

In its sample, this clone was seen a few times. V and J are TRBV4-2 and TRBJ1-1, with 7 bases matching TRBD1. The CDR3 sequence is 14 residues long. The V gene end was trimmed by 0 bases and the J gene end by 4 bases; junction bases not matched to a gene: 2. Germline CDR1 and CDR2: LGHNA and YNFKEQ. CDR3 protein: CASSQETGATEAFF. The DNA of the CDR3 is TGTGCCAGCAGCCAAGAAACAGGGGCCACTGAAGCTTTCTTT.

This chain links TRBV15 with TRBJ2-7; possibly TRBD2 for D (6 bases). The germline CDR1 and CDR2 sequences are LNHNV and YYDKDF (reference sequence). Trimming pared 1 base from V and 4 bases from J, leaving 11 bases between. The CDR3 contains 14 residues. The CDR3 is CATSRVAGRYEQYF. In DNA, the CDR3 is TGTGCCACCAGCAGAGTGGCAGGGAGGTACGAGCAGTACTTC.

CDR3 in amino acids: CATRQDNSPLHF. The CDR3 DNA is TGTGCCACCAGACAGGATAATTCACCCCTCCACTTT. The rearrangement links TRBV6-5 to TRBJ1-6, with a tentative D call TRBD1 (6 bases). Trimming removed 10 bases from V and 5 bases from J, with 9 bases in between. CDR1 and CDR2 from the germline V gene are MNHEY and SVGAGI. This CDR3 is built from 12 residues.

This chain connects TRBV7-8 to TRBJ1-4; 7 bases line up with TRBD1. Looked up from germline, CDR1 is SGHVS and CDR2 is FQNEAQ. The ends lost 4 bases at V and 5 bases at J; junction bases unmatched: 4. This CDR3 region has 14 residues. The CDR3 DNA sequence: TGTGCCAGCAGCTCGGGACAGATAAATGAAAAACTGTTTTTT. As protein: CASSSGQINEKLFF.

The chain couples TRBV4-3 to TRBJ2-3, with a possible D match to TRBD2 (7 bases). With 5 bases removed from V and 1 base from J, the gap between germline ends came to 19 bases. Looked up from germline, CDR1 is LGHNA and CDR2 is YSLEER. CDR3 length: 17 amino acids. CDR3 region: CASSLREGGAGTDTQYF. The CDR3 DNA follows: TGCGCCAGCAGCTTAAGGGAGGGGGGGGCCGGCACAGATACGCAGTATTTT.

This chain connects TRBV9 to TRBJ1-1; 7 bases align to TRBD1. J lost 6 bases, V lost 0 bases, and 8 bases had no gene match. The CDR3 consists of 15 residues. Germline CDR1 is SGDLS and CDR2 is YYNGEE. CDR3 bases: TGTGCCAGCAGCGTAGTTGGGACAGCGGTGGCTGAAGCTTTCTTT. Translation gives CASSVVGTAVAEAFF.

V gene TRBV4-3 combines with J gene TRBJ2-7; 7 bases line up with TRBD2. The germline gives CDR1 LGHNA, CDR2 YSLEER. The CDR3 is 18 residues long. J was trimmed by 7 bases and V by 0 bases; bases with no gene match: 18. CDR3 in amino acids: CASSQDSPPGRGVWEQYF. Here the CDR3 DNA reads TGCGCCAGCAGCCAAGACTCCCCCCCGGGACGGGGGGTGTGGGAGCAGTACTTC.

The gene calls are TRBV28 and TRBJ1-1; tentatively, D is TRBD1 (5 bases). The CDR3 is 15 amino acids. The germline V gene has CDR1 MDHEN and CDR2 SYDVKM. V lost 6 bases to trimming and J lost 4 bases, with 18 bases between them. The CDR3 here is CASRGWGGSGTEAFF. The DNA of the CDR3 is TGTGCCAGCAGAGGTTGGGGGGGGTCGGGCACTGAAGCTTTCTTT. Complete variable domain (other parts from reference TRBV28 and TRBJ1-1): DVKVTQSSRYLVKRTGEKVFLECVQDMDHENMFWYRQDPGLGLRLIYFSYDVKMKEKGDIPEGYSVSREKKERFSLILESASTNQTSMYLCASRGWGGSGTEAFFGQGTRLTVV.

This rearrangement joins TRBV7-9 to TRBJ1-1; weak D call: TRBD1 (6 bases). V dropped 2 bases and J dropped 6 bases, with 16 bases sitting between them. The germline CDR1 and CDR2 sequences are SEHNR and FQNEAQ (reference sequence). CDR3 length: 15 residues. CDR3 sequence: CASSLRYRADAEAFF. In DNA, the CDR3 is TGTGCCAGCAGCTTACGGTACAGGGCCGACGCTGAAGCTTTCTTT. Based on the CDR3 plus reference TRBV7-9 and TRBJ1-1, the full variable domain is DTGVSQNPRHKITKRGQNVTFRCDPISEHNRLYWYRQTLGQGPEFLTYFQNEAQLEKSRLLSDRFSAERPKGSFSTLEIQRTEQGDSAMYLCASSLRYRADAEAFFGQGTRLTVV.

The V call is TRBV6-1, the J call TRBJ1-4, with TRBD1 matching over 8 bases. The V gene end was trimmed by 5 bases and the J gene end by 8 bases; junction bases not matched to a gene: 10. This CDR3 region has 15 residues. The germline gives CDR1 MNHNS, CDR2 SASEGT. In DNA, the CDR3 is TGTGCCAGCAGTCCTACCAGGGGGCGCCGGGAAAAACTGTTTTTT. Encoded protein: CASSPTRGRREKLFF.

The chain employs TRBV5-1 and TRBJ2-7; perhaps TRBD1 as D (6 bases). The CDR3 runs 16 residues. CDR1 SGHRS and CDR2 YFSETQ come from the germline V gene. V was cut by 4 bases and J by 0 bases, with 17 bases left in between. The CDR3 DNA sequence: TGCGCCAGCAGCCTTGAACGGACAGTCAACTCCTACGAGCAGTACTTC. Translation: CASSLERTVNSYEQYF.

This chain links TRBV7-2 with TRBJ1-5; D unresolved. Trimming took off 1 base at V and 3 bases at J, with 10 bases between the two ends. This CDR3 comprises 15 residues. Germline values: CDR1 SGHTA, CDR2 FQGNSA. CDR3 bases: TGTGCCAGCAGCTTAGAGGTGGACTTCAATCAGCCCCAGCATTTT. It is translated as CASSLEVDFNQPQHF.

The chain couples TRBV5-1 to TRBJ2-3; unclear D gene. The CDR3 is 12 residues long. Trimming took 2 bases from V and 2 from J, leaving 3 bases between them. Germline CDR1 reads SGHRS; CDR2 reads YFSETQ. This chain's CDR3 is CASSFHTDTQYF. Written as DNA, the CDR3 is TGCGCCAGCAGCTTCCACACAGATACGCAGTATTTT.

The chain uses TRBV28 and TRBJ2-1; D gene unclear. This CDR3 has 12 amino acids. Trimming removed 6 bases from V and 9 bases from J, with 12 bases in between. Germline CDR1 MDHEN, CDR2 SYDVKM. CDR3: CASSSTPGEQFF. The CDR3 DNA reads TGTGCCAGCAGCTCTACCCCCGGTGAGCAGTTCTTC. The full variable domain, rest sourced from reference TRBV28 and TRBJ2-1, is DVKVTQSSRYLVKRTGEKVFLECVQDMDHENMFWYRQDPGLGLRLIYFSYDVKMKEKGDIPEGYSVSREKKERFSLILESASTNQTSMYLCASSSTPGEQFFGPGTRLTVL.

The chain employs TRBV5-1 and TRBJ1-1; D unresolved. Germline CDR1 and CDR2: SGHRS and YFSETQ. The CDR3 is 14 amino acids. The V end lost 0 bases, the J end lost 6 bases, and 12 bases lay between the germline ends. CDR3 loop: CASSLASTFAEAFF. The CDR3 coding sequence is TGCGCCAGCAGCTTGGCCTCAACATTCGCTGAAGCTTTCTTT.

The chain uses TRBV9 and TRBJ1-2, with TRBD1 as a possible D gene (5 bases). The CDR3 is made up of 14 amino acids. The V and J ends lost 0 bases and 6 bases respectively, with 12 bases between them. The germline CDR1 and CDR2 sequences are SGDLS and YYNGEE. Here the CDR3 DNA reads TGTGCCAGCAGCGTAGGAGCGGGGACTAATGGCTACACCTTC. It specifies CASSVGAGTNGYTF.